The TCR beta chain under discussion was sequenced for a study of T cells after yellow fever vaccination. Germline CDR1 reads SGHNT; CDR2 reads YYREEE (reference sequence). This CDR3 is 15 amino acids long. V gave up 3 bases and J gave up 2 bases, with 14 bases separating them. MiXCR, applied by TCRdb to the 5' RACE reads, yields one record per CDR3 protein. The repertoire holds about 140,000 distinct CDR3 sequences, with about 7.7% as singletons. This clonotype was observed a handful of times. The V and J genes are TRBV5-4 and TRBJ2-5; TRBD2 might be the D (5 bases). This material consisted of CD4+ T cells sorted from PBMCs, taken 5 days after the yellow fever booster vaccination. The receptor's source is a man aged 25 to 40 who received the YFV17D yellow fever vaccine. For the CDR3, the DNA is TGTGCCAGCAGCTCGGGTAACCGGGAACAAGAGACCCAGTACTTC. Translated: CASSSGNREQETQYF.